Listed here are 21 T cell receptor beta chains from one sample, sequenced in a study of esophageal squamous cell carcinoma under preoperative chemotherapy. TCRdb re-derived calls from the PCR reads in MiXCR, one entry per CDR3 protein. The sample carries approximately 30,000 distinct CDR3 sequences, approximately 50% recorded once. Indicated time point: before preoperative PTX-NDP chemotherapy. Sample collection occurred from a patient given preoperative chemotherapy. Receptors originate from a human donor with esophageal squamous cell carcinoma. The donor label of this sample is uncertain.

A few counts support this clonotype. V usage is TRBV5-1 and J usage is TRBJ2-2, with 8 bases matching TRBD2. CDR1 and CDR2 from the germline V gene are SGHRS and YFSETQ. After removal of 9 bases from V and 7 bases from J, the junction contained 17 bases not matched to a gene. This CDR3 contains 16 residues. CDR3 DNA: TGCGCCAACACCCTTTTTAGCGGGAATGGAATCGGGGAGCTGTTTTTT. Translated: CANTLFSGNGIGELFF.

This clonotype was counted ten times or more. The rearrangement links TRBV6-4 to TRBJ2-3; 7 bases line up with TRBD1. CDR3 length: 14 amino acids. V shed 10 bases and J 4 bases; nucleotides not matched to a gene: 11. From germline, CDR1 is MRHNA and CDR2 SNTAGT. CDR3 coding DNA: TGTGCCACTTCGGCAGGGGGTAACGCAGATACGCAGTATTTT. Its protein is CATSAGGNADTQYF.

Worth noting for this clonotype: Germline and junction disagree at one end, which may indicate a read error. The chain joins TRBV7-2 to TRBJ2-1; 10 bases are a match to TRBD1. The J call could be wrong; TRBJ2-3 is a better fit for the DNA end. The CDR3 consists of 15 residues. Germline values: CDR1 SGHTA, CDR2 FQGNSA. Here the CDR3 DNA reads TGTGCCAGCAGCCTCGGGACAGGGGTTGCAGATAAGCAGTATTTT. Its protein is CASSLGTGVADKQYF.

There are a few counts of this clonotype. This sequence may be a read error, since a much larger clone differs from it by one base. The chain links TRBV7-7 to TRBJ2-1; 7 nucleotides agree with TRBD2. The DNA end is more similar to TRBJ2-7, so the J call may be wrong. The CDR3 has 20 residues. Germline values: CDR1 SSHAT, CDR2 FNYEAQ (reference sequence). CDR3 coding DNA: TGTGCTAGCAGCTTAGCGAGCTGGACTCCCGGGACTACCCTCTACAATGAGCAGTACTTC. Amino acid sequence: CASSLASWTPGTTLYNEQYF.

Worth noting for this clonotype: At one end the junction does not follow the germline gene, possibly because of a read error. The chain links TRBV7-3 to TRBJ2-4; TRBD2 matches at 7 bases. The length of the CDR3 is 17 residues. Germline values: CDR1 SGHTA, CDR2 FQGTGA. CDR3 coding DNA: TGTGCCAGCAGCTTGGGGCCGGGGGGAGGGATCAAAAACACTCAGTACTTC. Its protein is CASSLGPGGGIKNTQYF.

About this clonotype itself: Mismatch with germline at one junction end may stem from a read error. The V and J genes are TRBV7-2 and TRBJ2-4; possible D gene TRBD2, 5 bases. Germline values: CDR1 SGHTA, CDR2 FQGNSA. CDR3 length equals 18 residues. Written as DNA, the CDR3 is TGTGCCAGCAGTTGTACGGGGATCGGCGGCCATGCCAAAGACATTCAGTACTTC. Translating gives CASSCTGIGGHAKDIQYF.

In its sample, this clonotype was seen many times. V is TRBV6-1 and J is TRBJ1-4, with a tentative D call TRBD1 (5 bases). The V gene lost 6 bases and the J gene lost 1 base, with 9 bases spanning the gap. CDR1 is MNHNS and CDR2 is SASEGT in the germline V gene. There are 14 residues in the CDR3. The CDR3 DNA follows: TGTGCCAGCAGCCCGACAGAAACTAATGAAAAACTGTTTTTT. This encodes CASSPTETNEKLFF.

The genes are TRBV7-3 and TRBJ2-3; TRBD1 matches 11 bases. The closer fit of TRBJ2-7 to the DNA end suggests the J call may be wrong. The germline V gene encodes CDR1 SGHTA and CDR2 FQGTGA. This CDR3 is 15 amino acids long. The CDR3 DNA reads as TGTGCCAGCGGCTCCGGGGGACAGGGGGGCGATACGCAGTACTTC. Translating it yields CASGSGGQGGDTQYF.

Comments on this clonotype: A clone one base away is much larger, so this may be a read error. V gene TRBV4-1 combines with J gene TRBJ2-5; 8 nucleotides agree with TRBD2. The J call could be wrong; TRBJ2-7 is a better fit for the DNA end. Germline CDR1 reads MGHRA; CDR2 reads YSYEKL. This CDR3 is built from 15 residues. The CDR3 here is CASSRVVGGAYEQYF. In nucleotides, the CDR3 is TGCGCCAGCAGCCGAGTGGTCGGGGGGGCCTACGAGCAGTACTTC.

This clonotype counts as medium-sized. The V and J genes are TRBV11-3 and TRBJ2-1; tentatively, D is TRBD1 (7 bases). The ends were cut back, 6 bases at V and 4 bases at J, with 22 bases in the middle. Germline CDR1 reads SGHNT; CDR2 reads YENEEA. This CDR3 comprises 17 residues. The CDR3 sequence: CASSWGGDETGYNEQFF. The CDR3, as DNA: TGTGCCAGCAGTTGGGGCGGGGACGAGACAGGGTACAATGAGCAGTTCTTC.

Details on this clonotype: Germline and junction disagree at one end, which may indicate a read error. The chain is built from TRBV10-3 and TRBJ2-3, with D possibly called TRBD1 or TRBD2 (5 bases each). This CDR3 spans 14 amino acids. Germline CDR1 reads ENHRY; CDR2 reads SYGVKD. CDR3 amino acids: CAGTGARGTDTQYF. DNA of the CDR3: TGTGCGGGCACCGGGGCCCGGGGCACAGATACCCAGTACTTT.

As for this clonotype: The junction and the germline gene differ at one end; a read error may be behind it. The chain joins TRBV6-1 to TRBJ2-3; tentatively, D is TRBD2 (6 bases). CDR1 is MNHNS, CDR2 SASEGT, per germline. The CDR3 consists of 16 residues. The CDR3 sequence is CASAGFWGSYPETQYF. The CDR3 DNA reads as TGTGCCAGCGCGGGATTTTGGGGCAGCTACCCAGAGACCCAGTACTTT.

The chain joins TRBV7-2 to TRBJ2-3; the D gene could be TRBD1 or TRBD2 (5 bases each). Trimming shortened V by 5 bases and J by 0 bases, and 12 bases separated the two germline ends. This CDR3 region has 15 residues. Looked up from germline, CDR1 is SGHTA and CDR2 is FQGNSA. The CDR3 DNA follows: TGTGCCAGCAGCACCACGGGACCAAGCACAGATACGCAGTATTTT. It is translated as CASSTTGPSTDTQYF.

V usage is TRBV5-1 and J usage is TRBJ2-3; the match to TRBD1 covers 10 bases. Matching the DNA end better, TRBJ2-7 makes the J call doubtful. This CDR3 contains 14 residues. The germline V gene has CDR1 SGHRS and CDR2 YFSETQ. The CDR3 is CASSLKGQGYEQYF. In DNA form, the CDR3 reads TGCGCCAGCAGCTTGAAGGGACAGGGGTACGAGCAGTACTTC.

This clonotype was detected a few times. The rearrangement uses TRBV28 and TRBJ2-1; D is tentatively TRBD1 or TRBD2 (6 bases each). The J call may be mistaken, given a closer DNA end match to TRBJ2-7. Germline CDR1 reads MDHEN; CDR2 reads SYDVKM. The CDR3 has 16 amino acids. CDR3 in DNA: TGTGCCAGCACTAGGGGGGCTCCCTCCAGCTCCTACGAGCAGTACTTC. Translation: CASTRGAPSSSYEQYF.

The sample holds many counts of this clonotype. The chain has TRBV11-3 and TRBJ2-1; TRBD2 is a possible D gene (6 bases). Near its end, the DNA agrees better with TRBJ2-7, so the J call may be wrong. There are 14 residues in the CDR3. Germline CDR1 reads SGHNT; CDR2 reads YENEEA. CDR3 sequence: CASSSLGGRGEQYF. CDR3 nucleotides: TGTGCCAGCAGCTCTTTGGGGGGACGGGGGGAGCAGTACTTC.

This clonotype came up many times. V is TRBV19 and J is TRBJ2-1; 14 positions agree with TRBD2. Germline CDR1 LNHDA, CDR2 SQIVND (reference sequence). This CDR3 has 16 amino acids. V lost 5 bases and J lost 9; bases outside the gene matches: 9. The CDR3 protein is CASSGRLAGGPSEQFF. CDR3 DNA sequence: TGTGCCAGTAGTGGGAGACTAGCGGGAGGGCCTAGTGAGCAGTTCTTC.

This clonotype was observed at least ten times. The chain carries TRBV6-1 and TRBJ2-7, with a weak D call TRBD2 (5 bases). V lost 6 bases and J lost 2, with 14 bases in between. In germline, CDR1 is MNHNS, CDR2 SASEGT. The CDR3 sequence is 14 residues long. CDR3 protein: CASRLAMGTYEQYF. The CDR3 DNA reads TGTGCCAGCAGGCTAGCAATGGGGACCTACGAGCAGTACTTC.

To note about this clonotype: Relative to the germline gene, one junction end is altered; a read error may explain this. The chain is built from TRBV7-8 and TRBJ2-4; tentatively, D is TRBD2 (6 bases). Germline V lookup: CDR1 SGHVS, CDR2 FQNEAQ. The CDR3 spans 17 residues. CDR3 sequence reads: CASSLDSAGRDQNIQYF. The CDR3, as DNA: TGTGCCAGCAGCTTAGATTCCGCGGGGCGGGACCAAAACATCCAGTACTTC.

The chain employs TRBV6-1 and TRBJ2-1; D is unclear. Judging by the DNA end, TRBJ2-5 fits better; the J call may be wrong. The germline V gene has CDR1 MNHNS and CDR2 SASEGT. The CDR3 spans 13 residues. As DNA, the CDR3 is TGTGCCAGCAGTGAAAGGTGGCAAGAGACCCAGTACTTC. This codes for CASSERWQETQYF.

This clonotype has a handful of counts. The chain is built from TRBV27 and TRBJ2-2; 7 bases map to TRBD2. With 2 bases clipped from V and 5 bases from J, the junction kept 8 bases outside the gene matches. This CDR3 is 16 amino acids long. Germline values: CDR1 MNHEY, CDR2 SMNVEV (reference sequence). This CDR3 reads CASSLGRGSGTGELFF. The CDR3 coding sequence is TGTGCCAGCAGTTTAGGGCGGGGGTCGGGGACCGGGGAGCTGTTTTTT.